This T cell receptor (beta chain) was observed in a study of shared clonotypes between healthy human individuals. Notes on the study in general: Shared clonotypes across all four donors exceeded non-shared ones in generation probability. Naive subsets usually exceeded memory subsets in estimated richness.

CD45RO negativity and positive selection for CCR7 defined naive CD8 cells, a population that excluded terminally differentiated effector memory CD45RA+ cells. The CDR3 spans 19 residues. Remarks on this clone: What it recognizes is unknown.

Sequencing used immunoSEQ multiplex PCR; TCRdb keeps in-frame clones, though not all of them. Of about 2 million clones listed, 85% to 95% are singletons. The TCR originated in a man in his late teens or twenties in good health. The sequencing sample was made of naive CD8+ T cells sorted from blood. The V and J genes are TRBV12-2 and TRBJ2-7; no DNA check was done on the table's D call, TRBD1. TRBV12-2 has pseudogene status. CDR3 sequence reads: CASRLSQGGWQGARYEQYF. CDR3 DNA: TGTGCAAGTCGCTTATCCCAAGGGGGATGGCAGGGGGCGCGCTACGAGCAGTACTTC.